One and the same sample provided the 8 T cell receptor beta chains below, sequenced in a study of blood T cell repertoires in COVID-19 (dated by TCRdb to the early 2020s). Libraries were made using the immunoSEQ multiplex PCR assay. The immuneACCESS repertoire file appears here via TCRdb, limited to in-frame rearrangements. These files lack a portion of the clones; in checked studies, under half of the deficit traces to unresolved V genes, and the cause of the others is not known. For this sample the table gives around 200,000 clones, of which 80% to 90% were detected only once. Roughly 0.7% of the sample is in the top ten clones. Sample: peripheral blood. Receptors were obtained from a man aged 40-55 years with acute or convalescent COVID-19.

In this sample, this clone turned up many times. The rearrangement uses TRBV7-9 and TRBJ2-7; weak D call: TRBD2 (6 bases). The V gene's germline CDR1 is SEHNR and CDR2 FQNEAQ (reference sequence). With 1 base removed from V and 6 bases from J, the gap between germline ends came to 16 bases. This CDR3 is 15 amino acids long. Written as DNA, the CDR3 is TGTGCCAGCAGCTTAGTGGGAGGCCGGGGTTCCGAGCAGTACTTC. It translates to CASSLVGGRGSEQYF.

This clone was recorded once. The genes are TRBV10-2 and TRBJ2-5, with 12 positions matching TRBD2. CDR3 length equals 15 residues. The germline CDR1 and CDR2 sequences are WSHSY and SAAADI. With V trimmed by 3 bases and J by 7 bases, 6 bases remained unmatched. The CDR3: CASSEAASGGGTQYF. As DNA, the CDR3 is TGCGCCAGCAGTGAAGCGGCTAGCGGGGGGGGGACCCAGTACTTC.

The chain joins TRBV6-5 to TRBJ1-5; 7 bases fit TRBD1. The V segment lost 6 bases and the J segment 4 bases; nucleotides outside the gene matches: 3. The germline gives CDR1 MNHEY, CDR2 SVGAGI. CDR3 length: 13 residues. CDR3 protein: CASRAGQNQPQHF. In nucleotides, the CDR3 is TGTGCCAGCAGGGCGGGACAGAATCAGCCCCAGCATTTT.

This clone came up once. This chain connects TRBV28 to TRBJ2-1; 9 positions match TRBD1. The CDR3 is 14 amino acids. The germline V gene has CDR1 MDHEN and CDR2 SYDVKM. With V trimmed by 5 bases and J by 2 bases, 1 base remained unmatched. CDR3 nucleotides: TGTGCCAGCAGTCACAGGGGGCCCTACAATGAGCAGTTCTTC. Its protein is CASSHRGPYNEQFF. Supplemented by reference TRBV28 and TRBJ2-1, the full variable domain reads DVKVTQSSRYLVKRTGEKVFLECVQDMDHENMFWYRQDPGLGLRLIYFSYDVKMKEKGDIPEGYSVSREKKERFSLILESASTNQTSMYLCASSHRGPYNEQFFGPGTRLTVL.

In DNA form, the CDR3 reads TGTGCCAGCAGTGAAAGCTGGAACTATGGCTACACCTTC. The encoded protein is CASSESWNYGYTF. V usage is TRBV2 and J usage is TRBJ1-2; unclear D gene. The CDR3 has 13 residues. Germline CDR1 SNHLY, CDR2 FYNNEI. Trimming cost V 2 bases and J 2 bases, with 6 bases left between them.

This clone came up once. The V call is TRBV30, the J call TRBJ2-7; 7 bases align to TRBD1. CDR3 size: 15 residues. Germline V gives CDR1 GTSNPN, CDR2 SVGIG (reference sequence). V shed 4 bases, J shed 0 bases, and the junction held 9 bases outside the gene matches. The CDR3 here is CAWNRDSRLSYEQYF. In nucleotides, the CDR3 is TGTGCCTGGAACCGGGACAGTCGCCTCTCCTACGAGCAGTACTTC.

In this sample, this clone turned up a few times. The V gene is TRBV5-1, the J gene TRBJ2-1; 10 positions agree with TRBD1. The CDR3 is 18 residues long. J lost 4 bases, V lost 3 bases, and 13 bases had no gene match. Germline assignment: CDR1 SGHRS and CDR2 YFSETQ. The CDR3 coding sequence is TGCGCCAGCAGCTCCCCGGACAGGGGGGAGGGGGCATACAATGAGCAGTTCTTC. Translated: CASSSPDRGEGAYNEQFF.

The chain has TRBV28 and TRBJ1-2, with D unclear. V lost 5 bases and J 3 bases, leaving 10 bases between the germline ends. Per germline, CDR1 MDHEN and CDR2 SYDVKM. This CDR3 comprises 13 residues. The CDR3 DNA sequence: TGTGCCAGCAGTATTACGGGAGACTATGGCTACACCTTC. Encoded protein: CASSITGDYGYTF.